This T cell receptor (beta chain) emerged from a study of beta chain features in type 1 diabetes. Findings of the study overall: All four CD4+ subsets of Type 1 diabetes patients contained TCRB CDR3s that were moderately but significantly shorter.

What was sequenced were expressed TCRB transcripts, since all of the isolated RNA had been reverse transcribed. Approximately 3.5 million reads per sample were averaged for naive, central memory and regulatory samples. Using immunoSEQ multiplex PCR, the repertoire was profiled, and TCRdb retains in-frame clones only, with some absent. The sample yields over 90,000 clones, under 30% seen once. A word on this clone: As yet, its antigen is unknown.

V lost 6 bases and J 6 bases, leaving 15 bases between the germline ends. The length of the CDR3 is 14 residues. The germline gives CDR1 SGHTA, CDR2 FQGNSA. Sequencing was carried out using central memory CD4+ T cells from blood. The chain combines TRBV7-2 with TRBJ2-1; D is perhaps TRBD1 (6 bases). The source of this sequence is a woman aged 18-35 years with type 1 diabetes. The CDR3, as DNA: TGTGCCAGCAGTCCCTCTAGCAGGGGCAATGAGCAGTTCTTC. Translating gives CASSPSSRGNEQFF.